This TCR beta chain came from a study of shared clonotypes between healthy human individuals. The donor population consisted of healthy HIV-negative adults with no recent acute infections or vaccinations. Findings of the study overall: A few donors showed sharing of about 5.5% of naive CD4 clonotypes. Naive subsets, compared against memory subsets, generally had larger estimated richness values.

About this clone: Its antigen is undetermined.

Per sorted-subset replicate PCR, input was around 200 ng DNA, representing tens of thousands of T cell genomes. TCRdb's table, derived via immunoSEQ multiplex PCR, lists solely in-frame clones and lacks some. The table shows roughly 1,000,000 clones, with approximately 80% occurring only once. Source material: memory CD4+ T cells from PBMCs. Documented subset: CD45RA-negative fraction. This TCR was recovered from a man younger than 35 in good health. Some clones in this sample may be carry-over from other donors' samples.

The CDR3 region is CASSIGWQGLYNEQFF. CDR3 DNA sequence: TGTGCCAGTAGTATAGGATGGCAGGGGCTCTACAATGAGCAGTTCTTC. The chain couples TRBV19 to TRBJ2-1; D possibly corresponds to TRBD1 (6 bases). The CDR3 has 16 residues. Germline V gene data show CDR1 as LNHDA and CDR2 as SQIVND (reference sequence). V shed 1 base and J shed 3 bases, with 13 bases lying between them.